This TCR beta chain appears in the sequencing data of a study of CD8 T cells in ankylosing spondylitis. This clonotype turned up a few times. Its antigen is undetermined. One entry per CDR3 protein, called by TCRdb with MiXCR from the 5' RACE reads. The sample includes 230,000 or so distinct CDR3 sequences, 15% to 20% of them seen just once. The CDR3 consists of 12 residues. Germline V gene data show CDR1 as SQVTM and CDR2 as ANQGSEA. The germline V and J ends were trimmed by 5 bases and 0 bases, with 6 bases remaining between them. The study, taken as a whole, reports: Earlier reports found some motif variants in synovial fluid and blood in reactive arthritis. According to the report, clones linked to the disease were significantly enriched in matched synovial fluid samples taken from ankylosing spondylitis patients.

The sequence came from a male donor with ankylosing spondylitis or in good health (not recorded which). Sequenced: blood, either unsorted or a sorted T cell fraction (not recorded which). V gene TRBV29-1 combines with J gene TRBJ2-3; D is unclear. CDR3 DNA sequence: TGCAGCGTTCTCGGCAGCACAGATACGCAGTATTTT. Amino acids: CSVLGSTDTQYF.